One sample yielded the 26 T cell receptor beta chains listed below, sequenced in a study of T cell clonality in common variable immunodeficiency. Study conclusions and caveats: Common variable immunodeficiency TCR beta sequences reportedly had fewer deletions and N-nucleotide insertions.

Repertoires were generated with immunoSEQ multiplex PCR, while TCRdb's copy carries only in-frame clones and drops some. Observed in the sample are fewer than 30,000 clones, none of them singletons. These receptors' antigens are unknown. Sample: peripheral blood mononuclear cells. Source of these receptors: a human donor with common variable immunodeficiency.

A word on this clone: The DNA ends 3 residues before the CDR3 does, and the rest of the CDR3 is filled in from the germline J gene. V usage is TRBV7-9 and J usage is TRBJ1-1; a possible D gene is TRBD1 (6 bases). V was shortened by 1 base and J by 5 bases, with 8 bases between the two germline ends. This CDR3 comprises 13 residues. Germline CDR1 is SEHNR and CDR2 is FQNEAQ (reference sequence). Partial CDR3 DNA: TGTGCCAGCAGCTTAGAGGGGGGGACTGAA. Its translation is CASSLEGGTE. The CDR3 in its entirety is CASSLEGGTEAFF.

About this clone itself: The read ends 3 residues shy of where the CDR3 ends; the end is completed using the germline J gene. The rearrangement uses TRBV19 and TRBJ2-1; possible D gene TRBD2, 6 bases. This CDR3 is 15 amino acids long. The germline V gene encodes CDR1 LNHDA and CDR2 SQIVND (reference sequence). V lost 3 bases to trimming and J lost 2 bases, with 11 bases between them. The sequenced CDR3 bases are TGTGCCAGTAGTATGGAGGGGAGGCCCTACAATGAG. Translation: CASSMEGRPYNE. Given in full, the CDR3 is CASSMEGRPYNEQFF.

The CDR3 spells CATLGQGRGYTF. CDR3 DNA (partial): TGTGCCACCCTGGGGCAGGGTAGGGGC. This chain joins TRBV19 and TRBJ1-2; possibly TRBD1 for D (5 bases). From the germline J gene comes the end of the CDR3, since the read stops 3 residues before it. CDR1 and CDR2 from the germline V gene are LNHDA and SQIVND (reference sequence). This CDR3 is 12 amino acids long.

This clone was seen at least ten times. The CDR3 end is not reached by the read, which stops 3 residues before it; the germline J gene fills it in. This chain connects TRBV5-1 to TRBJ2-7, with D maybe TRBD2 (6 bases). Trimming removed 4 bases at V and 2 bases at J, with 13 bases between. The CDR3 sequence is 14 residues long. Per germline, CDR1 SGHRS and CDR2 YFSETQ. The CDR3 here is CASSKEGLPYEQYF. CDR3 DNA (partial): TGCGCCAGCAGCAAGGAAGGACTACCCTACGAG.

In this sample, this clone turned up many times. The read comes to an end 3 residues before the CDR3 does, leaving the germline J gene to fill in the end. The chain recombines TRBV20-1 with TRBJ2-3; 14 nucleotides agree with TRBD2. Germline CDR1 is DFQATT and CDR2 is SNEGSKA (reference sequence). Trimming at V came to 4 bases and at J to 7 bases, leaving 10 bases not matched to a gene. This CDR3 has 16 residues. CDR3 bases read: TGCAGTGCTAAGAAAGGACTAGCGGGAGGACTAAATACG. Translating it yields CSAKKGLAGGLNT. The CDR3, in full, reads CSAKKGLAGGLNTQYF.

This clone has at least ten counts. The read terminates 3 residues before the CDR3 end, so the remaining end is supplied by the germline J gene. V usage is TRBV11-2 and J usage is TRBJ2-2; 8 bases match TRBD2. The junction had 3 bases not matched to a gene; V was cut back by 2 bases and J by 4 bases. The CDR3 extends over 15 amino acids. From germline, CDR1 is SGHAT and CDR2 FQNNGV. CDR3 loop: CASSLLSGTTGELFF. The covered CDR3 bases are TGTGCCAGCAGCTTACTTAGCGGGACCACCGGGGAG.

In this sample, this clone turned up many times. The CDR3 goes on 3 residues after the read ends, and that part is filled in from the germline J gene. J is TRBJ1-2 and V is TRBV5-1, with D tentatively TRBD1 (5 bases). Germline CDR1 SGHRS, CDR2 YFSETQ. This CDR3 contains 13 residues. CDR3 sequence: CASSLTGARGYTF. The part of the CDR3 DNA that was read is TGCGCCAGCAGCTTGACTGGGGCGCGAGGC.

In this sample, this clone turned up a few times. The sequenced fragment ends 3 residues before the CDR3 boundary, so the rest is inferred from the germline J gene. V is TRBV30 and J is TRBJ2-6; 8 bases are a match to TRBD1. Unmatched junction bases numbered 8, after V lost 4 bases and J lost 3 bases. The CDR3 has 16 residues. Per germline, CDR1 GTSNPN and CDR2 SVGIG (reference sequence). CDR3 in amino acids: CAWIRTGFNGANVLTF. The CDR3 DNA, read in part, is TGTGCCTGGATTCGGACAGGGTTTAATGGGGCCAACGTC.

Ten or more counts support this clone. The sequenced part of the CDR3 DNA is TGCAGCGTTCAAACCACCGGGACAGGGGGCTACGAG. As protein: CSVQTTGTGGYE. The complete CDR3 sequence is CSVQTTGTGGYEQYF. The chain combines TRBV29-1 with TRBJ2-7; 11 nucleotides line up with TRBD1. The CDR3 goes on 3 residues after the read ends, and that part is filled in from the germline J gene. CDR1 SQVTM and CDR2 ANQGSEA come from the germline V gene. J gave up 3 bases and V 5 bases, and 9 bases lay outside the gene matches. This CDR3 is built from 15 residues.

For this clone: The observed sequence ends 3 residues before the CDR3 terminus, with the missing tail filled in from the germline J gene. The rearrangement joins TRBV6-2 or TRBV6-3 to TRBJ1-4; 7 bases are shared with TRBD1. V trimming: 0 bases; J trimming: 5 bases; junction bases outside the gene matches: 6. The CDR3 length is 16 residues. Germline CDR1 MNHEY, CDR2 SVGEGT. This CDR3 is CASSYSTGQQNEKLFF. CDR3 bases read: TGTGCCAGCAGTTACTCGACAGGGCAACAGAATGAAAAA.

In regard to this clone: The CDR3 end falls 3 residues outside the read, so it is completed with the germline J gene. The chain joins TRBV25-1 to TRBJ1-1, with D perhaps TRBD1 (5 bases). The V gene's germline CDR1 is MGHDK and CDR2 SYGVNS. This CDR3 is 15 amino acids long. CDR3 region: CASSQPGQGRSEAFF. The CDR3 bases that were read are TGTGCCAGCAGCCAGCCTGGCCAGGGTAGGTCGGAA.

With regard to this clone: From the germline J gene comes the end of the CDR3, since the read stops 3 residues before it. The rearrangement links TRBV6-4 to TRBJ2-3; D is perhaps TRBD2 (6 bases). CDR1 MRHNA and CDR2 SNTAGT come from the germline V gene. The length of the CDR3 is 15 residues. V was shortened by 0 bases and J by 2 bases, with 9 bases between the two germline ends. The sequenced part of the CDR3 DNA is TGTGCCAGCAGTGACTCGGCTAGCGCCACAGATACG. Protein sequence: CASSDSASATDT. The full CDR3 reads CASSDSASATDTQYF.

This clone was counted at least ten times. The missing CDR3 end, 3 residues past where the read stops, is filled in from the germline J gene. The chain links TRBV30 to TRBJ1-4; D might be TRBD1 (6 bases). The germline V gene has CDR1 GTSNPN and CDR2 SVGIG (reference sequence). The CDR3 is 16 amino acids. The germline V and J ends were trimmed by 4 bases and 8 bases, with 23 bases remaining between them. CDR3 residues: CAWTRQDLLLGEKLFF. The sequenced part of the CDR3 DNA is TGTGCCTGGACTAGACAGGATCTACTCTTAGGGGAAAAA. Variable domain in full (rest from reference TRBV30 and TRBJ1-4): SQTIHQWPATLVQPVGSPLSLECTVEGTSNPNLYWYRQAAGRGLQLLFYSVGIGQISSEVPQNLSASRPQDRQFILSSKKLLLSDSGFYLCAWTRQDLLLGEKLFFGSGTQLSVL.

This clone was counted ten times or more. The read terminates 3 residues ahead of where the CDR3 ends, so the germline J gene completes it. This chain links TRBV19 with TRBJ2-1, with a weak D call TRBD1 (5 bases). Trimming removed 5 bases from V and 2 bases from J, with 7 bases in between. Germline lookup yields CDR1 LNHDA and CDR2 SQIVND (reference sequence). This CDR3 comprises 13 residues. The part of the CDR3 DNA that was read is TGTGCCAGTAGTTTGGACACCTACAATGAG. Its protein is CASSLDTYNE. The whole CDR3 protein reads CASSLDTYNEQFF.

With regard to this clone: Germline is not matched at one junction end, which may reflect a read error. The read ends 3 residues early relative to the CDR3; the germline J gene fills the gap. The genes are TRBV7-3 and TRBJ2-2; a weak D match, TRBD1 (6 bases). CDR1 SGHTA and CDR2 FQGTGA come from the germline V gene. CDR3 length: 13 amino acids. CDR3 residues: CSSSRDITGELFF. The sequenced CDR3 bases are TGTTCCAGCAGCCGGGACATCACCGGGGAG.

CDR3 protein: CSARDGTRVQVTQYF. CDR3 DNA, as far as it was read: TGCAGTGCTAGAGATGGGACTAGAGTGCAGGTGACC. J is TRBJ2-5 and V is TRBV20-1, with 8 positions matching TRBD2. Read sequence stops 3 residues before the CDR3 end, and the germline J gene provides the missing end. This CDR3 has 15 residues. J lost 7 bases, V lost 0 bases, and 10 bases had no gene match. CDR1 and CDR2 (germline): DFQATT, SNEGSKA (reference sequence).

In its sample, this clone is medium-sized. The DNA ends 3 residues before the CDR3 does, and the rest of the CDR3 is filled in from the germline J gene. V and J are TRBV29-1 and TRBJ1-1; weak D call: TRBD1 (5 bases). The CDR3 contains 13 residues. Deletions cut 0 bases from V and 0 bases from J, with 5 bases between. The V gene's germline CDR1 is SQVTM and CDR2 ANQGSEA. CDR3 loop: CSVEETVNTEAFF. The part of the CDR3 DNA that was read is TGCAGCGTTGAAGAGACAGTGAACACTGAA.

A remark on this clone: The read halts 3 residues ahead of the CDR3 end, with the missing end drawn from the germline J gene. The chain carries TRBV18 and TRBJ1-3; no clear D gene. Germline assignment: CDR1 KGHSH and CDR2 LQKENI. Between the trimmed V and J ends, which lost 1 base and 0 bases, there was a span of 10 bases. The CDR3 is 16 amino acids. The CDR3 here is CASSPLLQDSGNTIYF. The CDR3 bases that were read are TGTGCCAGCTCACCACTACTGCAGGACTCTGGAAACACC.

The sample holds many counts of this clone. Read data end 3 residues before the CDR3 end; the end is taken from the germline J gene. The rearrangement uses TRBV10-3 and TRBJ1-2; 10 bases are a match to TRBD1. There are 14 residues in the CDR3. Germline-derived CDR1 and CDR2 are ENHRY and SYGVKD. CDR3 bases read: TGTGCCATCAGTGAGCCTATGGACAGGGGGAGC. It translates to CAISEPMDRGS. The entire CDR3 sequence reads CAISEPMDRGSYTF.

This clone has a count of ten or more. From the germline J gene comes the end of the CDR3, since the read stops 3 residues before it. This sequence joins TRBV18 and TRBJ2-1, with 7 bases that match TRBD1. The CDR3 length is 17 residues. J gave up 6 bases and V 2 bases, and 13 bases lay outside the gene matches. Germline CDR1 is KGHSH and CDR2 is LQKENI. CDR3 DNA, as far as it was read: TGTGCCAGCTCACCAGCTAGGCCGGGACAGATGGTCAATGAG. This translates into CASSPARPGQMVNE. Given in full, the CDR3 is CASSPARPGQMVNEQFF.

This clone has just a few counts. The CDR3 end lies 3 residues beyond the end of the read and is filled in from the germline J gene. V usage is TRBV7-3 and J usage is TRBJ2-5; no clear D. The V end lost 2 bases, the J end lost 5 bases, and 15 bases lay between the germline ends. There are 15 residues in the CDR3. Per germline, CDR1 SGHTA and CDR2 FQGTGA. The CDR3: CASSLRFIGWETQYF. CDR3 bases read: TGTGCCAGCAGCTTACGGTTCATCGGGTGGGAGACC. Looking up the rest from reference TRBV7-3 and TRBJ2-5 gives the full variable domain: GAGVSQTPSNKVTEKGKYVELRCDPISGHTALYWYRQSLGQGPEFLIYFQGTGAADDSGLPNDRFFAVRPEGSVSTLKIQRTERGDSAVYLCASSLRFIGWETQYFGPGTRLLVL.

This CDR3 is CASHNQPQHF. The covered CDR3 bases are TGTGCCAGCCACAATCAGCCC. The V and J genes are TRBV7-9 and TRBJ1-5; no firm D call. The read ends 3 residues early relative to the CDR3; the germline J gene fills the gap. CDR3 length: 10 amino acids. Per germline, CDR1 SEHNR and CDR2 FQNEAQ (reference sequence). Trimming removed 8 bases from V and 3 bases from J, with 2 bases in between.

About this clone: The CDR3 is cut off 3 residues early in the read; its end comes from the germline J gene. The chain combines TRBV2 with TRBJ1-4, with 12 bases identical to TRBD1. The trim removed 6 bases at V and 7 bases at J, leaving 6 bases unmatched. The germline V gene encodes CDR1 SNHLY and CDR2 FYNNEI. This CDR3 is built from 15 residues. The covered CDR3 bases are TGTGCCAGCAGCGGAGGGACAGGGGGCCGTGAAAAA. Protein: CASSGGTGGREK. The CDR3 as a whole reads CASSGGTGGREKLFF.

This clone was seen many times. CDR3: CASPPSGQGYSEQFF. CDR3 DNA (partial): TGTGCCAGCCCCCCTTCCGGACAGGGGTATAGTGAG. This chain uses TRBV18 with TRBJ2-1; 9 bases match TRBD1. The read stops 3 residues short of the end of the CDR3; the missing end is completed from the germline J gene. The CDR3 has 15 residues. Germline CDR1 reads KGHSH; CDR2 reads LQKENI. Trimming cost V 8 bases and J 9 bases; bases outside gene matches: 14.

This clone was detected only a few times. The read terminates 3 residues ahead of where the CDR3 ends, so the germline J gene completes it. The chain joins TRBV2 to TRBJ2-5; possibly TRBD1 for D (6 bases). Germline loops: CDR1 SNHLY, CDR2 FYNNEI. The CDR3 is 14 residues long. The V end was cut by 6 bases, the J end by 3 bases, with 14 bases between. Here the CDR3 reads CASSRSRTEETQYF. The covered CDR3 bases are TGTGCCAGCAGCCGTAGTCGGACAGAAGAGACC.

This clone showed up just a few times. The read ends 3 residues early relative to the CDR3; the germline J gene fills the gap. Other DNA sequences within the sample encode an identical CDR3. The chain employs TRBV18 and TRBJ1-1, with D unresolved. Trimming left V 1 base short and J 1 base short, with 4 bases between. The CDR3 covers 13 residues. Germline assignment: CDR1 KGHSH and CDR2 LQKENI. CDR3 sequence: CASSPQPNTEAFF. The CDR3 DNA, read in part, is TGTGCCAGCTCACCACAGCCGAACACTGAA.